These 19 T cell receptor beta chains share one sample of origin, sequenced in a study of monozygotic twins with inflammatory bowel disease. TCRdb re-called the 5' RACE reads and catalogs CDR3 proteins one per entry, DNA excluded. The table for this sample gives approximately 380,000 distinct CDR3 sequences. Material: blood. These receptors all come from a human donor with ulcerative colitis or Crohn's disease, or a healthy co-twin of an affected twin (not recorded which).

This rearrangement joins TRBV20-1 to TRBJ2-7; the D call from TCRdb, TRBD2, cannot be confirmed without DNA. This CDR3 is 15 amino acids long. The germline V gene encodes CDR1 DFQATT and CDR2 SNEGSKA (reference sequence). This CDR3 is CSGIASGAFSYEQYF.

The chain recombines TRBV7-9 with TRBJ2-5; without DNA, the TCRdb call of TRBD1 cannot be checked. Germline V CDR1 and CDR2: SEHNR, FQNEAQ (reference sequence). The CDR3 is made up of 16 amino acids. The CDR3 sequence: CASSSSTLRERETQYF.

The chain uses TRBV18 and TRBJ2-7; the TCRdb D gene call, TRBD1, has no DNA to confirm it. From germline, CDR1 is KGHSH and CDR2 LQKENI. The CDR3 runs to 14 residues. CDR3 amino acids: CASSQTTGRYEQYF.

The chain uses TRBV7-2 and TRBJ1-2; the D call from TCRdb, TRBD1, cannot be confirmed without DNA. The germline CDR1 and CDR2 sequences are SGHTA and FQGNSA. The CDR3 length is 14 residues. This chain's CDR3 is CASSLHLQGDGYTF.

The genes are TRBV29-1 and TRBJ2-2. Per the germline V gene, CDR1 is SQVTM and CDR2 is ANQGSEA. This CDR3 is 13 amino acids long. Here the CDR3 reads CSVVLPYTGELFF.

The rearrangement uses TRBV20-1 and TRBJ1-6; TCRdb calls TRBD1, which cannot be checked without DNA. This CDR3 has 15 amino acids. CDR1 is DFQATT, CDR2 SNEGSKA, per germline (reference sequence). The CDR3 loop reads CSAQGETGFVSPLHF.

This chain links TRBV5-1 with TRBJ2-3. This CDR3 region has 15 residues. Germline-derived CDR1 and CDR2 are SGHRS and YFSETQ. Here the CDR3 reads CASSLTAVVTDTQYF.

The V gene is TRBV4-2, the J gene TRBJ1-1. CDR3 length equals 12 residues. Germline loops: CDR1 LGHNA, CDR2 YNFKEQ. The CDR3 loop is CASSQEGGKAFF.

The gene calls are TRBV30 and TRBJ2-7; TCRdb outputs TRBD1, but without DNA this stays unchecked. Germline CDR1 is GTSNPN and CDR2 is SVGIG (reference sequence). The CDR3 length is 12 residues. CDR3 region: CAGHRGPSEQYF.

This sequence joins TRBV27 and TRBJ1-1; as DNA is missing, the TRBD1 call by TCRdb cannot be tested. Per the germline V gene, CDR1 is MNHEY and CDR2 is SMNVEV (reference sequence). The CDR3 loop spans 14 amino acids. CDR3 in amino acids: CASSFRQGRVEAFF.

J is TRBJ1-5 and V is TRBV7-8; with no DNA, the TCRdb D assignment of TRBD1 cannot be verified. This CDR3 contains 16 residues. The germline CDR1 and CDR2 sequences are SGHVS and FQNEAQ. This CDR3 reads CASSLEGTGGNQPQHF.

The V call is TRBV4-1, the J call TRBJ2-3; no DNA is available, so the TRBD2 call from TCRdb remains unchecked. This CDR3 comprises 14 residues. Germline V gene lookup returns CDR1 MGHRA and CDR2 YSYEKL. Here the CDR3 reads CATGLAGGRDTQYF.

The chain couples TRBV12-3 or TRBV12-4 to TRBJ1-4; TCRdb picks TRBD1, but there is no DNA to check that call. The CDR3 is 15 amino acids. The CDR3: CASRPYGGANEKLFF.

The rearrangement joins TRBV9 to TRBJ1-4; TCRdb picks TRBD1, but there is no DNA to check that call. CDR1 SGDLS and CDR2 YYNGEE come from the germline V gene. This CDR3 region has 16 residues. This CDR3 is CASSVGQGGRNEKLFF.

The chain is built from TRBV7-9 and TRBJ1-6; without DNA, the TCRdb call of TRBD1 cannot be checked. This CDR3 region has 16 residues. Germline CDR1 and CDR2: SEHNR and FQNEAQ (reference sequence). This chain's CDR3 is CASSPRRVQGDSPLHF.

J is TRBJ2-7 and V is TRBV2; the D call of TRBD2 rests on TCRdb alone, since no DNA is present to check it. The germline V gene encodes CDR1 SNHLY and CDR2 FYNNEI. CDR3 length: 15 residues. The CDR3: CASSGTGRAPYEQYF.

V gene TRBV6-2 or TRBV6-3 combines with J gene TRBJ2-1. CDR1 and CDR2 from the germline V gene are MNHEY and SVGEGT. CDR3 length equals 13 residues. The CDR3 reads CASSYLEYNEQFF.

This chain links TRBV12-5 with TRBJ2-7; TCRdb selects TRBD1, and the lack of DNA leaves this call unchecked. Germline V gene lookup returns CDR1 LGHNT and CDR2 FRNRAP. The CDR3 totals 14 residues. CDR3 region: CASSAGQVPYEQYF.

The CDR3 loop reads CASSGGVVGIEQYF. This chain joins TRBV7-9 and TRBJ2-7; TCRdb selects TRBD2, and the lack of DNA leaves this call unchecked. The length of the CDR3 is 14 residues. The germline V gene encodes CDR1 SEHNR and CDR2 FQNEAQ (reference sequence).